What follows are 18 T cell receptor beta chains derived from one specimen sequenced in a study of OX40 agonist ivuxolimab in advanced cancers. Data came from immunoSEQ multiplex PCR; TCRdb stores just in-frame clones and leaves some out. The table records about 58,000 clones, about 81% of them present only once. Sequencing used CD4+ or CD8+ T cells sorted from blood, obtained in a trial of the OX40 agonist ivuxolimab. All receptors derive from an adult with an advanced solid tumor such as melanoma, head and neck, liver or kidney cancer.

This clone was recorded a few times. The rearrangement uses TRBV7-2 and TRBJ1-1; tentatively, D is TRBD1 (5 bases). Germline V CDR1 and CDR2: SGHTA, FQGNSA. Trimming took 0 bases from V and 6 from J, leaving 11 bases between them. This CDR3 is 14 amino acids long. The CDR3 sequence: CASSLAMGVAEAFF. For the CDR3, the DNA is TGTGCCAGCAGCTTAGCGATGGGGGTAGCTGAAGCTTTCTTT.

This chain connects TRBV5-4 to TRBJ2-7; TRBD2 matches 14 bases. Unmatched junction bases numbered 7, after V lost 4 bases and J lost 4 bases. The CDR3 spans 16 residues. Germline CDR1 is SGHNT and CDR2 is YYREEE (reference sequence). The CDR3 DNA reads TGTGCCAGCAGCCATGGGACTAGCGGGGGCTATTACGAGCAGTACTTC. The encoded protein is CASSHGTSGGYYEQYF.

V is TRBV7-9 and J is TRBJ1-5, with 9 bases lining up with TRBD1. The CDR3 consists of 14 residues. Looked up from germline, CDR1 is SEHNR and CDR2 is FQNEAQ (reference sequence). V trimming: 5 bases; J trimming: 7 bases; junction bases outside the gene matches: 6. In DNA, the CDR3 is TGTGCCAGCAGCCGGACAGGGGAAGACCAGCCCCAGCATTTT. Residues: CASSRTGEDQPQHF.

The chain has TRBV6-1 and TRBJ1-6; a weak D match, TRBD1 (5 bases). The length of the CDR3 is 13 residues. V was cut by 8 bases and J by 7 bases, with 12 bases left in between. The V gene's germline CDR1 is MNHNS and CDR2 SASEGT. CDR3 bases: TGTGCCAGCGCGGGGCAGGGAAATTCACCCCTCCACTTT. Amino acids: CASAGQGNSPLHF.

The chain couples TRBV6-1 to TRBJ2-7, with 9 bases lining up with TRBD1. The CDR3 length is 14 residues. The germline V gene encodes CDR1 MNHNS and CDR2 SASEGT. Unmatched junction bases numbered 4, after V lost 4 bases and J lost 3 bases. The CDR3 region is CASSVGQGVYEQYF. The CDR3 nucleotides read TGTGCCAGCAGTGTGGGACAGGGCGTCTACGAGCAGTACTTC.

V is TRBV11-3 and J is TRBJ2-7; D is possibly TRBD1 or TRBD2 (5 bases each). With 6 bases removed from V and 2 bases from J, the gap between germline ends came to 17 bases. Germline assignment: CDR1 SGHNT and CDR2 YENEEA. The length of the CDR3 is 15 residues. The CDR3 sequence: CASRLPGRKTYEQYF. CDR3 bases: TGTGCCAGCAGATTACCGGGACGGAAAACCTACGAGCAGTACTTC.

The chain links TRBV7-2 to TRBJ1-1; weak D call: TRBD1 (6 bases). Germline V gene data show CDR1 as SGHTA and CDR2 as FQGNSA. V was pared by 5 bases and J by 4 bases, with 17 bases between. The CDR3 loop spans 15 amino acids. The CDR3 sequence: CASSPPGAGSTEAFF. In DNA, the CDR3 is TGTGCCAGCAGCCCTCCAGGGGCCGGTAGCACTGAAGCTTTCTTT.

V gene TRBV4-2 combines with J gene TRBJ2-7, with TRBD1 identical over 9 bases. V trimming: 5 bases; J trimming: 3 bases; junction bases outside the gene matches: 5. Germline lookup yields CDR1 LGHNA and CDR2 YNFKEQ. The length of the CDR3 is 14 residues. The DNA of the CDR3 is TGTGCCAGCAGCACCGGGACAGGGAACTACGAGCAGTACTTC. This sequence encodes CASSTGTGNYEQYF.

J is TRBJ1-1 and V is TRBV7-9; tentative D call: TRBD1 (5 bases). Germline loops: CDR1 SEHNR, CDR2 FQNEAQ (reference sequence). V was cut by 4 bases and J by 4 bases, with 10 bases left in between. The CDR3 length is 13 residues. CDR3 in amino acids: CASSSGGGTEAFF. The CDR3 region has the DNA TGTGCCAGCAGCTCGGGGGGAGGCACTGAAGCTTTCTTT. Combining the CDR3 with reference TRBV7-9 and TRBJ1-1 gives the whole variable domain DTGVSQNPRHKITKRGQNVTFRCDPISEHNRLYWYRQTLGQGPEFLTYFQNEAQLEKSRLLSDRFSAERPKGSFSTLEIQRTEQGDSAMYLCASSSGGGTEAFFGQGTRLTVV.

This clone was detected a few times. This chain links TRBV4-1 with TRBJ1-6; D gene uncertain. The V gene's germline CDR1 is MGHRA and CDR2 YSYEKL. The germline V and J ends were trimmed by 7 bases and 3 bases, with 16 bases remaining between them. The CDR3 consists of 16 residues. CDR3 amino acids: CASNFPERRYNSPLHF. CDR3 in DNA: TGCGCCAGCAACTTTCCGGAACGGCGCTATAATTCACCCCTCCACTTT.

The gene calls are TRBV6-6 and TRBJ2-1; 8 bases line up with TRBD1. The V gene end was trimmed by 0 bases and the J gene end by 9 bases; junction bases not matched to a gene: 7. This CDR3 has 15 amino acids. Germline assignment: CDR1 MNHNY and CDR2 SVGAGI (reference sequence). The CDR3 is CASSYSTGEGGEQFF. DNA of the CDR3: TGTGCCAGCAGTTACTCGACAGGGGAAGGAGGTGAGCAGTTCTTC.

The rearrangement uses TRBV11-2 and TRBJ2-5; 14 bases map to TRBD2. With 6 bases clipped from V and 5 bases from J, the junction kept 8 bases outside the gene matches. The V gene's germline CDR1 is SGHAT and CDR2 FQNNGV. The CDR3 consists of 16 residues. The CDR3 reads CASSQGTSGGSETQYF. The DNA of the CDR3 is TGTGCCAGCAGTCAAGGGACTAGCGGGGGATCGGAGACCCAGTACTTC.

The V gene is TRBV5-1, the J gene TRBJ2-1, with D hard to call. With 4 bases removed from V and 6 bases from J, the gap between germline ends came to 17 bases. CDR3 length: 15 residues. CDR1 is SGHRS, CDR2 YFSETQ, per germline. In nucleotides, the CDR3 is TGCGCCAGCAGCCCGTCCCCGGTAGTCTCCAATGAGCAGTTCTTC. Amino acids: CASSPSPVVSNEQFF.

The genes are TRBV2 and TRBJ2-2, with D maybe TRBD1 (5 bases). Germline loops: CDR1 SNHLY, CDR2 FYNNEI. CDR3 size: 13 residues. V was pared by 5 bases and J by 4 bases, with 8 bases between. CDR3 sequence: CASSFRGTGELFF. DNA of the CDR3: TGTGCCAGCAGTTTTAGGGGCACCGGGGAGCTGTTTTTT. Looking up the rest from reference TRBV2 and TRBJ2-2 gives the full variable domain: EPEVTQTPSHQVTQMGQEVILRCVPISNHLYFYWYRQILGQKVEFLVSFYNNEISEKSEIFDDQFSVERPDGSNFTLKIRSTKLEDSAMYFCASSFRGTGELFFGEGSRLTVL.

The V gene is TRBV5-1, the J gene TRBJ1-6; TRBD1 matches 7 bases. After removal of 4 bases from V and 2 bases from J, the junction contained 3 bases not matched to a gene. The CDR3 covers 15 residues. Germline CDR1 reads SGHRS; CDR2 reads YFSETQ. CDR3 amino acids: CASSIGTAYNSPLHF. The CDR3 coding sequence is TGCGCCAGCAGCATAGGGACAGCCTATAATTCACCCCTCCACTTT.

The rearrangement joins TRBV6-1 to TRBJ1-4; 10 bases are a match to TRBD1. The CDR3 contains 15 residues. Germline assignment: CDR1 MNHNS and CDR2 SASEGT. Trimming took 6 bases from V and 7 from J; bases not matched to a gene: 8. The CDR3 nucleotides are TGTGCCAGCAGAGTGGACAGGGGGTTTGTTGAAAAACTGTTTTTT. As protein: CASRVDRGFVEKLFF.

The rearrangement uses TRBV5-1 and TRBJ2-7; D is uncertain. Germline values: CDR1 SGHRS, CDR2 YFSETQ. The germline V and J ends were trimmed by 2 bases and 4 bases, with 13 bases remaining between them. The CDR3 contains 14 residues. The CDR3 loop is CASSFLDGIYEQYF. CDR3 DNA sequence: TGCGCCAGCAGCTTTCTGGACGGAATATACGAGCAGTACTTC.

CDR3 region: CAISGSGYEQYF. For the CDR3, the DNA is TGTGCCATCAGTGGGTCAGGCTACGAGCAGTACTTC. The V and J genes are TRBV10-3 and TRBJ2-7; D unclear. The CDR3 contains 12 residues. The V end was cut by 4 bases, the J end by 3 bases, with 7 bases between. Germline V gene lookup returns CDR1 ENHRY and CDR2 SYGVKD.